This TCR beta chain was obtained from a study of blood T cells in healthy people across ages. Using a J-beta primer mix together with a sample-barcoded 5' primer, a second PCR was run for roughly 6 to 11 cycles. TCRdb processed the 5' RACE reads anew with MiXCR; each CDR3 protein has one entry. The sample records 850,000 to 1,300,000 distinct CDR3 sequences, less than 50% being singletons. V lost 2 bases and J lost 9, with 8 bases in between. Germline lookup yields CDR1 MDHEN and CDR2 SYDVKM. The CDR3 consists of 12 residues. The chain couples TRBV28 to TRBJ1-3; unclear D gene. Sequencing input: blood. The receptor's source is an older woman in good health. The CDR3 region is CASSLREATIYF. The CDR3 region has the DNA TGTGCCAGCAGTTTAAGAGAAGCCACCATATATTTT.